The following is a T cell receptor (beta chain) sequence with its context. These data belong to a study of patients and donors after allogeneic stem cell transplantation. TCRdb re-derived calls from the RT-PCR reads in MiXCR, one entry per CDR3 protein. The table lists about a million distinct CDR3 sequences, more than 15% of them singletons, with around 6% in the top ten. V was trimmed by 1 base and J by 8 bases, leaving 2 bases between them. Germline CDR1 MNHEY, CDR2 SVGAGI. The CDR3 contains 11 residues. This chain uses TRBV6-5 with TRBJ2-2; the D is unclear. This receptor was obtained from a human donor who was either an allogeneic HSCT recipient or a stem cell or donor lymphocyte infusion donor (not recorded which). It is not recorded whose cells these are; they may come from a transplant donor. Input material: blood, either unsorted or a sorted T cell fraction (not recorded which). CDR3 residues: CASSYWGELFF. In DNA form, the CDR3 reads TGTGCCAGCAGTTACTGGGGGGAGCTGTTTTTT.